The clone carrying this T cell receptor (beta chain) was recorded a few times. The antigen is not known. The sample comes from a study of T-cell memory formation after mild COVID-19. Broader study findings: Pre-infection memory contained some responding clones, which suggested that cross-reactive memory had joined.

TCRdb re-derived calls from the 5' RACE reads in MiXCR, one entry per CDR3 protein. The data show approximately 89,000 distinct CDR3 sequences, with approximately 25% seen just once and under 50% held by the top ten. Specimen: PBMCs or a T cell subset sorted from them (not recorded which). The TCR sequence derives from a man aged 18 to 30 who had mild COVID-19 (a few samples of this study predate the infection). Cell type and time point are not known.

The CDR3, as DNA: TGTGCCAGCAGTCGCTCGGCCAATGAGCAGTTCTTC. Encoded protein: CASSRSANEQFF. V and J are TRBV28 and TRBJ2-1, with unresolved D. The CDR3 runs 12 residues. The germline CDR1 and CDR2 sequences are MDHEN and SYDVKM. V lost 5 bases to trimming and J lost 6 bases, with 8 bases between them.